This is a list of T cell receptor beta chains from one sample in a study of cytomegalovirus exposure and HLA in healthy donors. Produced via immunoSEQ multiplex PCR; TCRdb's table is partial and in-frame only. The table shows around 150,000 clones, with around 66% occurring only once. Sequencing was done on a sample of PBMCs. These receptors all come from a woman aged 25 to 45 in good health and CMV-seropositive. Both conserved end residues are part of each CDR3. A D gene is named only where the DNA matches it firmly. Some rows mark clone size as missing; the rest say once, few, many or name a class of expanded clone.

clone size	V gene	D gene	J gene	CDR3 DNA	CDR3 protein
NA	TRBV6-1	TRBD1	TRBJ1-1	TGTGCCAGCAGTATAACAGGGGCGAGGACTGAAGCTTTCTTT	CASSITGARTEAFF
NA	TRBV19	NA	TRBJ1-1	TGTGCCAGTAGTAACGACAGGAACACTGAAGCTTTCTTT	CASSNDRNTEAFF
NA	TRBV5-4	NA	TRBJ2-7	TGTGCCAGCACCCGCCGACAGGCGCCTTACGAGCAGTACTTC	CASTRRQAPYEQYF
NA	TRBV7-6	TRBD1	TRBJ2-6	TGTGCCAGCAGCTTAGAGGGGGCGGCTGGGGCCAACGTCCTGACTTTC	CASSLEGAAGANVLTF
NA	TRBV4-2	NA	TRBJ2-1	TGTGCCAGCAGCCCTCGTTTGTTTACGGGTGAATACAATGAGCAGTTCTTC	CASSPRLFTGEYNEQFF
NA	TRBV19	NA	TRBJ1-5	TGTGCCAGTCGTAAGGGGTACAATCAGCCCCAGCATTTT	CASRKGYNQPQHF
few	TRBV5-4	NA	TRBJ2-5	TGTGCCAGCAGCTTTGGCGGGGATAGGGAGACCCAGTACTTC	CASSFGGDRETQYF
NA	TRBV10-3	NA	TRBJ1-3	TGTGCCATCAGAAAAACAGGGACTGGAAACACCATATATTTT	CAIRKTGTGNTIYF
NA	TRBV28	TRBD1	TRBJ1-3	TGTGCCAGCGCTGGCGGGACAGGGGCTTTTAGATACACCATATATTTT	CASAGGTGAFRYTIYF
NA	TRBV9	TRBD2	TRBJ2-1	TGTGCCAGCAGCTCGTCCGGGACTAGGGATGAGCAGTTCTTC	CASSSSGTRDEQFF
few	TRBV7-2	NA	TRBJ1-5	TGTGCCAGCAGCTTAGCGCTAACAGTTAATCAGCCCCAGCATTTT	CASSLALTVNQPQHF
few	TRBV7-9	TRBD1	TRBJ1-2	TGTGCCAGCAGCTCGACAGGGGGCAATGGCTACACCTTC	CASSSTGGNGYTF
few	TRBV4-1	TRBD1	TRBJ1-1	TGCGCCAGCTCTTACAGGGGGAACACTGAAGCTTTCTTT	CASSYRGNTEAFF
NA	TRBV19	NA	TRBJ2-6	TGTGCCAGTAGTATAGTAGCAGGGGTTGGGTCTGGGGCCAACGTCCTGACTTTC	CASSIVAGVGSGANVLTF
NA	TRBV7-9	NA	TRBJ1-1	TGTGCCAGCAGCTTGGGGGGGTCGAACACTGAAGCTTTCTTT	CASSLGGSNTEAFF
once	TRBV5-1	NA	TRBJ1-2	TGCGCCAGCAGCTTGGCCGCGGCTAACTATGGCTACACCTTC	CASSLAAANYGYTF
NA	TRBV4-2	TRBD2	TRBJ2-7	TGTGCCAGCAGCCAAGGAGTCGGACTAGCGGGAGGCGAGCAGTACTTC	CASSQGVGLAGGEQYF
NA	TRBV6-5	TRBD1	TRBJ2-5	TGTGCCAGCAGTCGAACAGGGGCGCACGAGACCCAGTACTTC	CASSRTGAHETQYF
NA	TRBV13	NA	TRBJ2-1	TGTGCCAGCAGCTTACAGGGGATGGCGGAGCAGTTCTTC	CASSLQGMAEQFF
many	TRBV5-1	NA	TRBJ1-4	TGCGCCAGCAGCCTTAAACTCCAGGGAAATGAAAAACTGTTTTTT	CASSLKLQGNEKLFF
NA	TRBV6-5	NA	TRBJ1-3	TGTGCCAGCAGTTACTCCCGCGGCACTGGAAACACCATATATTTT	CASSYSRGTGNTIYF
NA	TRBV2	TRBD2	TRBJ2-3	TGTGCCAGCGGGGCCACTAGCGGGGGACTGAGTGATACGCAGTATTTT	CASGATSGGLSDTQYF
NA	TRBV5-1	NA	TRBJ1-5	TGCGCCAGCAGGGGGCGTCAGCCCCAGCATTTT	CASRGRQPQHF
few	TRBV11-2	TRBD1	TRBJ1-2	TGTGCCAGCAGCTTCCGCGGACAGGGGGCCGGTGGCTACACCTTC	CASSFRGQGAGGYTF
NA	TRBV19	TRBD2	TRBJ2-7	TGTGCCAGTAGTTGGCTAGCGGGAGTGGGGGAGCAGTACTTC	CASSWLAGVGEQYF
NA	TRBV7-2	NA	TRBJ1-3	TGTGCCAGCAGCTTACAGGGGACTGGAAACACCATATATTTT	CASSLQGTGNTIYF
NA	TRBV25-1	TRBD2	TRBJ2-3	TGTGCCAGCAGTGATACGGGGGGGCCCACAGATACGCAGTATTTT	CASSDTGGPTDTQYF
many	TRBV10-3	NA	TRBJ1-1	TGTGCCATCAGTGAGTCAGGAGATTACACTGAAGCTTTCTTT	CAISESGDYTEAFF